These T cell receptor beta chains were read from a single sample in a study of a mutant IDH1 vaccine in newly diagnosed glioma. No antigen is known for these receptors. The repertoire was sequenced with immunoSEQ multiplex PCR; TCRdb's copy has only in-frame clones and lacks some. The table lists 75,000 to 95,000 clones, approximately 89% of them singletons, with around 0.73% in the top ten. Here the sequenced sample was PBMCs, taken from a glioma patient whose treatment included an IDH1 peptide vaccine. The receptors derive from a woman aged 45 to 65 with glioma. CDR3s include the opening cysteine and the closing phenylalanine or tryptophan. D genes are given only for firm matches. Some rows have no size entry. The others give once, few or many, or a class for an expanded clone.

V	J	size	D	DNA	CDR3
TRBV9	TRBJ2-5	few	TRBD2	TGTGCCAGCAGCGAGCTAGCGGGAGGAGGTGAGACCCAGTACTTC	CASSELAGGGETQYF
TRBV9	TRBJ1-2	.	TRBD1	TGTGCCAGCAGCACCTCTACAGGGGGCGGTGGCTACACCTTC	CASSTSTGGGGYTF
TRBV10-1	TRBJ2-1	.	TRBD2	TGCGCCAGCAGTGAGTCGATTGTAACTAGCGGGAGGGCCAGTGAGCAGTTCTTC	CASSESIVTSGRASEQFF
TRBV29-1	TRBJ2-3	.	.	TGCAGCGTTGGGACAGATACGCAGTATTTT	CSVGTDTQYF
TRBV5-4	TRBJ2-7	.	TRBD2	TGTGCCAGCAGCTTGGACGGCGGGAGCTTGAGAGAGCAGTACTTC	CASSLDGGSLREQYF
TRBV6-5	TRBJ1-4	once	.	TGTGCCAGCTCGGGGGCGGGTGTTGATGAAAAACTGTTTTTT	CASSGAGVDEKLFF
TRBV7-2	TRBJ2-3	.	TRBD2	TGTGCCAGCAGAATTTTGGCGGGAGTTACGCAGTATTTT	CASRILAGVTQYF
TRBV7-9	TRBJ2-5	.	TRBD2	TGTGCCAGCAGCCTAGGGATAGCGGGATACCAAGAGACCCAGTACTTC	CASSLGIAGYQETQYF
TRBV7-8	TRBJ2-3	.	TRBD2	TGTGCCAGCAGCCGTCTAGCGGGCCAAAGCACAGATACGCAGTATTTT	CASSRLAGQSTDTQYF
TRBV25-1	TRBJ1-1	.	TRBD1	TGTGCCAGCAGTACCCCGGACAGGGTGGGCACTGAAGCTTTCTTT	CASSTPDRVGTEAFF
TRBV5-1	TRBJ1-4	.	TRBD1	TGCGCCAGCAGCCCTTCACAGGGGAAGGGTAGAGAAAAACTGTTTTTT	CASSPSQGKGREKLFF
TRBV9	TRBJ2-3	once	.	TGTGCCAGCAGCCCAAGGACCCACACAGATACGCAGTATTTT	CASSPRTHTDTQYF
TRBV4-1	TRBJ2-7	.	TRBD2	TGCGCCAGCAGCCAAGAAGGCGGGAGCAGGCCCTACGAGCAGTACTTC	CASSQEGGSRPYEQYF
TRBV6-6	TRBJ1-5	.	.	TGTGCCAGCACGATGGCAGACAATCAGCCCCAGCATTTT	CASTMADNQPQHF
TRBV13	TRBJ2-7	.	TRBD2	TGTGCCAGCAGCTCCCATACTAGCGAGGCGTCCTACGAGCAGTACTTC	CASSSHTSEASYEQYF
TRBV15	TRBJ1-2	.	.	TGTGCCACCAGCAGAGACCAGGCCTACTATGGCTACACCTTC	CATSRDQAYYGYTF
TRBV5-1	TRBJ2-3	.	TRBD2	TGCGCCAGCAGCTCCATAGCGGGAGGGAACACAGATACGCAGTATTTT	CASSSIAGGNTDTQYF
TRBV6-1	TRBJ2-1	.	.	TGTGCCAGCAGTGACCAGGGGGGGGCGCGAGAGCAGTTCTTC	CASSDQGGAREQFF
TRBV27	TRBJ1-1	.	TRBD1	TGTGCCAGCAGTCCGTCTCGACAGGGGATCAACCTGAACACTGAAGCTTTCTTT	CASSPSRQGINLNTEAFF
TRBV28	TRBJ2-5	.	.	TGTGCCAGCAGTCTTCTCGGGGTCGGGGCAGAGACCCAGTACTTC	CASSLLGVGAETQYF
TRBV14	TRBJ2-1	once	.	TGTGCCAGCAGCTACAGACTAGGGGGAGGGAAGTTCTTC	CASSYRLGGGKFF
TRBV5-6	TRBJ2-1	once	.	TGTGCCAGCAGCTTGGCGGTGCTCAGCTCCTACAATGAGCAGTTCTTC	CASSLAVLSSYNEQFF
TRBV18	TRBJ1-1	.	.	TGTGCCAGCTCACCGGCTGGGAACACTGAAGCTTTCTTT	CASSPAGNTEAFF
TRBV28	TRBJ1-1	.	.	TGTGCCAGCAGTCCCCACCAGGTGGCTGAAGCTTTCTTT	CASSPHQVAEAFF
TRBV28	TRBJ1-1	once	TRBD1	TGTGCCAGCAGTCCGGAGACAGGGGACACTGAAGCTTTCTTT	CASSPETGDTEAFF
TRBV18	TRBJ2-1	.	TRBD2	TGTGCCAGCTCACTACCGGGACTAGCGGGAGCGAATGAGCAGTTCTTC	CASSLPGLAGANEQFF
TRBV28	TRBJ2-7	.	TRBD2	TGTGCCAGCAGTGCACCGGGACTAGCGGGAAGCTCCTACGAGCAGTACTTC	CASSAPGLAGSSYEQYF
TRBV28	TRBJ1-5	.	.	TGTGCCAGCAGCCCCCGACACAATAATCAGCCCCAGCATTTT	CASSPRHNNQPQHF
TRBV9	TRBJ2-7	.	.	TGTGCCAGCAGCGTAGCTCAGGTCCCCTACGAGCAGTACTTC	CASSVAQVPYEQYF
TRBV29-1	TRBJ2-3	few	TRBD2	TGCAGCGTTGTGGCTAGCGGGTCAGGAGATACGCAGTATTTT	CSVVASGSGDTQYF